Listed below are T cell receptor beta chains from one sample, sequenced in a study of long-term antiretroviral therapy in people with HIV. Assay used: immunoSEQ multiplex PCR; TCRdb lists only in-frame clones, some missing. The data show approximately 28,000 clones, with around four fifths seen just once and around 10% held by the top ten. The specimen comprised unsorted PBMCs, sampled 0.8 years before starting antiretroviral therapy. These TCRs come from a man younger than 35 with HIV. The CDR3 runs from the conserved cysteine through the conserved F or W. The D gene is left open where the match is weak. A clone size is listed for some rows: how often the clone was seen (once, few, many), or a class if it is expanded.

CDR3aa	CDR3nt	d_gene	j_gene	v_gene	abundance
CASSDEAQGASYEQYF	TGTGCCAGCAGTGACGAGGCACAGGGGGCCTCCTACGAGCAGTACTTC	TRBD1	TRBJ2-7	TRBV6-1	-
CASSTWRGNEQFF	TGTGCCAGCAGTACATGGAGGGGCAATGAGCAGTTCTTC	-	TRBJ2-1	TRBV2	-
CASSQEPYGGSNQPQHF	TGCGCCAGCAGCCAAGAACCCTACGGAGGCAGCAATCAGCCCCAGCATTTT	-	TRBJ1-5	TRBV4-3	-
CASSAEETSHDEQYF	TGTGCCAGTAGTGCCGAGGAGACTAGCCACGACGAGCAGTACTTC	TRBD2	TRBJ2-7	TRBV19	-
CATYPGLVFAGELFF	TGCGCCACCTACCCGGGACTAGTTTTCGCCGGGGAGCTGTTTTTT	TRBD2	TRBJ2-2	TRBV5-1	once
CASSYQDYGYTF	TGTGCCAGCAGCTACCAAGACTATGGCTACACCTTC	-	TRBJ1-2	TRBV11-2	few
CAITDREYTGELFF	TGTGCCATTACAGACAGGGAATACACCGGGGAGCTGTTTTTT	TRBD1	TRBJ2-2	TRBV10-3	once
CASTRQGYNEQFF	TGTGCCAGCACGAGACAAGGTTACAATGAGCAGTTCTTC	-	TRBJ2-1	TRBV2	once
CASSFSGVNYGYTF	TGTGCCAGCAGCTTTTCTGGGGTTAACTATGGCTACACCTTC	-	TRBJ1-2	TRBV5-6	-
CASSLAPGTPYGYTF	TGTGCCAGCAGCTTGGCCCCCGGGACACCGTATGGCTACACCTTC	-	TRBJ1-2	TRBV5-4	-
CASSSPGTNQPQHF	TGTGCCAGCAGCTCTCCTGGGACGAATCAGCCCCAGCATTTT	-	TRBJ1-5	TRBV7-2	-
CASSFTPGTPPYEQYF	TGTGCCAGCAGTTTCACGCCCGGGACCCCACCCTACGAGCAGTACTTC	-	TRBJ2-7	TRBV27	-
CASSWGDRGALGYTF	TGTGCCAGCAGCTGGGGGGACAGGGGGGCACTTGGCTACACCTTC	TRBD1	TRBJ1-2	TRBV5-4	-
CASSAALRAGELFF	TGCGCCAGCAGCGCCGCCCTGAGAGCCGGGGAGCTGTTTTTT	-	TRBJ2-2	TRBV5-1	-
CASTWNPGQGDQPQHF	TGCGCCAGCACCTGGAACCCGGGACAGGGCGATCAGCCCCAGCATTTT	TRBD1	TRBJ1-5	TRBV10-1	-
CASSPPRDASEQYF	TGTGCCAGCTCACCACCCCGGGACGCTAGCGAGCAGTACTTC	-	TRBJ2-7	TRBV18	-
CASSGASSGNTIYF	TGTGCCAGCAGCGGGGCCTCCTCTGGAAACACCATATATTTT	-	TRBJ1-3	TRBV6-5	-
CASSPHGNQPQHF	TGTGCCAGCAGCCCTCATGGGAATCAGCCCCAGCATTTT	-	TRBJ1-5	TRBV7-9	-
CASSLDRELFF	TGCGCCAGCAGCTTGGATCGGGAGCTGTTTTTT	-	TRBJ2-2	TRBV5-1	-
CASSRPGGNYGYTF	TGTGCCAGCAGCCGACCAGGGGGTAACTATGGCTACACCTTC	TRBD1	TRBJ1-2	TRBV11-2	-
CASSLTGSIEKLFF	TGTGCCAGCAGTTTGACAGGGAGTATCGAAAAACTGTTTTTT	TRBD1	TRBJ1-4	TRBV28	-
CASSLGVGQGGGNTIYF	TGTGCCAGCAGCTTGGGCGTGGGACAGGGGGGCGGAAACACCATATATTTT	TRBD1	TRBJ1-3	TRBV5-4	-
CAWSGGGGEKLFF	TGTGCCTGGAGTGGCGGAGGGGGTGAAAAACTGTTTTTT	-	TRBJ1-4	TRBV30	-
CASSHEADTQYF	TGTGCCAGCAGCCACGAGGCAGATACGCAGTATTTT	-	TRBJ2-3	TRBV5-5	-